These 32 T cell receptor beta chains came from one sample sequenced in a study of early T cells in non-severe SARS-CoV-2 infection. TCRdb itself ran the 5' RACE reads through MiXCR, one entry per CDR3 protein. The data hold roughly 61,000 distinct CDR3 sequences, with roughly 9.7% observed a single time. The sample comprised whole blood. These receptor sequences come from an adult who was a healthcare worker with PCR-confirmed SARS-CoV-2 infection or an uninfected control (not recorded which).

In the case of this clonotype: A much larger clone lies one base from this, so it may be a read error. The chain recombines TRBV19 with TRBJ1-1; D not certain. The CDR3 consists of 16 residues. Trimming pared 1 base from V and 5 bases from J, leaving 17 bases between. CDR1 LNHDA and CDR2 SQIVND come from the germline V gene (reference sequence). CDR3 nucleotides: TGTGCCAGTAGTATAGCAGGACCGCCACTGGGTACTGAAGCTTTCTTT. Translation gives CASSIAGPPLGTEAFF. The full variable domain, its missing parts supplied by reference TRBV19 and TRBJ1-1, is DGGITQSPKYLFRKEGQNVTLSCEQNLNHDAMYWYRQDPGQGLRLIYYSQIVNDFQKGDIAEGYSVSREKKESFPLTVTSAQKNPTAFYLCASSIAGPPLGTEAFFGQGTRLTVV.

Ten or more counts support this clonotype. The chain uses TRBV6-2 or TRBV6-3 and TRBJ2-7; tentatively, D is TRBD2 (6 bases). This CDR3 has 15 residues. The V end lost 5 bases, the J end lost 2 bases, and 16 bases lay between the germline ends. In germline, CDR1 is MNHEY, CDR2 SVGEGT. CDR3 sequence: CASSPAGSPAYEQYF. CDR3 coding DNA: TGTGCCAGCAGTCCCGCCGGGAGTCCTGCCTACGAGCAGTACTTC.

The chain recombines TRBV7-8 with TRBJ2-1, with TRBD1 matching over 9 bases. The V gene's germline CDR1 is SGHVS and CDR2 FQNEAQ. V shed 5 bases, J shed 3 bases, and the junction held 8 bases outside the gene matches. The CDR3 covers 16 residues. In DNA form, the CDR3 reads TGTGCCAGCAGCCCTCCCGGACAGGGGTTCTACAATGAGCAGTTCTTC. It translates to CASSPPGQGFYNEQFF.

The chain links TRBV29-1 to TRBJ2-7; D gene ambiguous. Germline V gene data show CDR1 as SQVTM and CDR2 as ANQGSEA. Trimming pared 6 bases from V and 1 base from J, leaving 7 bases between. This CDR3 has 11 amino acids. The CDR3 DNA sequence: TGCAGCGTGGCGGAGTCCTACGAGCAGTACTTC. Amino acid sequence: CSVAESYEQYF.

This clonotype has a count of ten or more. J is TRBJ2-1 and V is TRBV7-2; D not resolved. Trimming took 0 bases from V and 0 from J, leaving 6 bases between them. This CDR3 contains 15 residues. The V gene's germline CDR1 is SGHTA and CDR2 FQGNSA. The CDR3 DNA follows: TGTGCCAGCAGCTTAGCGGTTAGCTCCTACAATGAGCAGTTCTTC. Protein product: CASSLAVSSYNEQFF.

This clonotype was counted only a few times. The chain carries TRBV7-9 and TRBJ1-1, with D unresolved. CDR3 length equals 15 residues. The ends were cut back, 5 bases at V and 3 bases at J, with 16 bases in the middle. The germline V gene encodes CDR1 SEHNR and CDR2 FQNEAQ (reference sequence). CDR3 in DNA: TGTGCCAGCAGCCAAAAGCGGCAGGAGGACACTGAAGCTTTCTTT. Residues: CASSQKRQEDTEAFF. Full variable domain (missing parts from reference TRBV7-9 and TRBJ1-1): DTGVSQNPRHKITKRGQNVTFRCDPISEHNRLYWYRQTLGQGPEFLTYFQNEAQLEKSRLLSDRFSAERPKGSFSTLEIQRTEQGDSAMYLCASSQKRQEDTEAFFGQGTRLTVV.

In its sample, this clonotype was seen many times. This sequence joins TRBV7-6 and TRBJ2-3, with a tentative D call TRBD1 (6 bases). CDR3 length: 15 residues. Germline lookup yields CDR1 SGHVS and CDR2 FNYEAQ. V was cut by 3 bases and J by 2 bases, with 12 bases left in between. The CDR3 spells CASSLMQGHTDTQYF. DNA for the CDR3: TGTGCCAGCAGCTTGATGCAGGGACACACAGATACGCAGTATTTT. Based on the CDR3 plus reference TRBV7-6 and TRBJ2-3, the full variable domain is GAGVSQSPRYKVTKRGQDVALRCDPISGHVSLYWYRQALGQGPEFLTYFNYEAQQDKSGLPNDRFSAERPEGSISTLTIQRTEQRDSAMYRCASSLMQGHTDTQYFGPGTRLTVL.

This CDR3 is CASSTSTGYTDTQYF. DNA of the CDR3: TGTGCCAGCAGCACCAGCACGGGGTACACAGATACGCAGTATTTT. The rearrangement joins TRBV7-2 to TRBJ2-3, with D possibly TRBD2 on 5 matching bases. Germline CDR1 is SGHTA and CDR2 is FQGNSA. CDR3 size: 15 residues. V lost 5 bases to trimming and J lost 2 bases, with 14 bases between them.

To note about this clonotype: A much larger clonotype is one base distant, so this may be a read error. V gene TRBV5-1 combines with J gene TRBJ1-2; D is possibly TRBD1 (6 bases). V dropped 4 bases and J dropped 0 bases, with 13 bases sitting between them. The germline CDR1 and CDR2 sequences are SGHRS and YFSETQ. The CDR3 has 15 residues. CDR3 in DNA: TGCGCCAGCAGCGGAGTGGACAGTCCTAACTATGGCTACACCTTC. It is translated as CASSGVDSPNYGYTF.

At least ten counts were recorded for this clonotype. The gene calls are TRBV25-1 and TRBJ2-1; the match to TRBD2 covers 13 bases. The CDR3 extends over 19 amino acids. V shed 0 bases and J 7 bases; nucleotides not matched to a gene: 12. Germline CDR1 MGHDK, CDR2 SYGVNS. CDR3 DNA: TGTGCCAGCAGTGAATATTTCACTAGCGGGAGGGTCTTGGGAAATGAGCAGTTCTTC. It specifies CASSEYFTSGRVLGNEQFF.

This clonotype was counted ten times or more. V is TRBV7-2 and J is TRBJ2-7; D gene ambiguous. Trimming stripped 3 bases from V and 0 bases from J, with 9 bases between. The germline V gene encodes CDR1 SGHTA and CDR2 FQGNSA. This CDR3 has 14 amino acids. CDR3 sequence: CASSFLGNSYEQYF. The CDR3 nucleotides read TGTGCCAGCAGCTTCTTAGGGAACTCCTACGAGCAGTACTTC.

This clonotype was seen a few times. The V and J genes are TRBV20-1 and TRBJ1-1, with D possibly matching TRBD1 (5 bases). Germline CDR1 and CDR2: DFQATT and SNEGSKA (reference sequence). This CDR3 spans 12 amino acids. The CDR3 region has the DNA TGCAGCATTCCGGGGCTAAACACTGAAGCTTTCTTT. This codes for CSIPGLNTEAFF.

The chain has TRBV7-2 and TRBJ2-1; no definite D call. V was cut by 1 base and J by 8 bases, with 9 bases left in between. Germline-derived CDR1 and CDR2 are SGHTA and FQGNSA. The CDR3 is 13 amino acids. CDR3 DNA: TGTGCCAGCAGCTTAGACCCGCCCCATGAGCAGTTCTTC. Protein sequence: CASSLDPPHEQFF.

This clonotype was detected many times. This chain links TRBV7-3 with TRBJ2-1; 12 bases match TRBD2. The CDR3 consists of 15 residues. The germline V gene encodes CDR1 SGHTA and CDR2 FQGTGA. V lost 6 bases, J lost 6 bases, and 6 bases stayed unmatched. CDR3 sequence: CASSMASGRVNEQFF. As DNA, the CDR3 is TGTGCCAGCAGTATGGCTAGCGGGAGGGTCAATGAGCAGTTCTTC.

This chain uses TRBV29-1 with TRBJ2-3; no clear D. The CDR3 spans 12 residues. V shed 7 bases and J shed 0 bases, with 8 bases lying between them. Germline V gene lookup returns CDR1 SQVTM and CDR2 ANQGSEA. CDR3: CSAFRSTDTQYF. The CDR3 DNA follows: TGCAGCGCTTTTAGGAGCACAGATACGCAGTATTTT.

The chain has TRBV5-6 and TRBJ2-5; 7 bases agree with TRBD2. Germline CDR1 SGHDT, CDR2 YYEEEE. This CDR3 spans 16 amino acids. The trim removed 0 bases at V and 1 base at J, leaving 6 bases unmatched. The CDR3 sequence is CASSLVAGDPQETQYF. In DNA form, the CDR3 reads TGTGCCAGCAGCTTGGTCGCGGGAGACCCCCAAGAGACCCAGTACTTC.

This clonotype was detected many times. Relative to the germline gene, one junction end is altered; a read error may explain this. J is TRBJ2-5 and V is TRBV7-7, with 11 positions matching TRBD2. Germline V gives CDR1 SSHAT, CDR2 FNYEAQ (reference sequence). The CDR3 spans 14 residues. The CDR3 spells CASSRLAGQETQYF. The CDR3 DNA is TGTGCTAGCAGCCGACTAGCGGGGCAAGAGACCCAGTACTTC.

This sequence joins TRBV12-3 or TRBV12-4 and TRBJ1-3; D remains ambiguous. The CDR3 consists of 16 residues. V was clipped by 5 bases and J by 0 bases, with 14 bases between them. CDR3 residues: CASSASGSNSGNTIYF. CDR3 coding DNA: TGTGCCAGCAGTGCTTCGGGCAGCAACTCTGGAAACACCATATATTTT.

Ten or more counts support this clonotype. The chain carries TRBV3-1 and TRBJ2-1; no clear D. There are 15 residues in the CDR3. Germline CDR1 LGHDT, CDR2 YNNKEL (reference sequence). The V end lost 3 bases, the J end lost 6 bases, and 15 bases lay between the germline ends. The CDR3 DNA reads TGTGCCAGCAGCCAGTTTATGGGTGGGTTCAATGAGCAGTTCTTC. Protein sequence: CASSQFMGGFNEQFF.

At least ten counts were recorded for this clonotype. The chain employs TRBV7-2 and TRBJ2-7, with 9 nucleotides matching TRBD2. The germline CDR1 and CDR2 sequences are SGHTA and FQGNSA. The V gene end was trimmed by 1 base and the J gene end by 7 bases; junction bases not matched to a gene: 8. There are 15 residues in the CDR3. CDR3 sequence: CASSLDSGSSYEQYF. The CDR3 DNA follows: TGTGCCAGCAGCTTAGATAGCGGGAGTTCGTATGAGCAGTACTTC. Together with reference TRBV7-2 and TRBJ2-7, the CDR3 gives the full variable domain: GAGVSQSPSNKVTEKGKDVELRCDPISGHTALYWYRQSLGQGLEFLIYFQGNSAPDKSGLPSDRFSAERTGGSVSTLTIQRTQQEDSAVYLCASSLDSGSSYEQYFGPGTRLTVT.

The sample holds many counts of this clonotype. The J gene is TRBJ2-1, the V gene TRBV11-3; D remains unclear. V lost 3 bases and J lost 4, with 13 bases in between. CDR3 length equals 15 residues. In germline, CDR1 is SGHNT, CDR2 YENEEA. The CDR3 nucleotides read TGTGCCAGCAGCTTCAGAATACAACCTTACAATGAGCAGTTCTTC. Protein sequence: CASSFRIQPYNEQFF. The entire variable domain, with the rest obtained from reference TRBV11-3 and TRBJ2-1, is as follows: EAGVVQSPRYKIIEKKQPVAFWCNPISGHNTLYWYLQNLGQGPELLIRYENEEAVDDSQLPKDRFSAERLKGVDSTLKIQPAELGDSAVYLCASSFRIQPYNEQFFGPGTRLTVL.

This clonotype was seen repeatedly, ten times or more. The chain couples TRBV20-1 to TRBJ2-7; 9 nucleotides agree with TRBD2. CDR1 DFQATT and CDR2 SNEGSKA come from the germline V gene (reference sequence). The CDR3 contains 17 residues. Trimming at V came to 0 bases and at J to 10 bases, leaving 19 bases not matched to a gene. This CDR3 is CSARDQSGRTPSSQQYF. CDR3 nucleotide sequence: TGCAGTGCTAGAGATCAAAGCGGGAGGACCCCCTCCTCTCAACAGTACTTC.

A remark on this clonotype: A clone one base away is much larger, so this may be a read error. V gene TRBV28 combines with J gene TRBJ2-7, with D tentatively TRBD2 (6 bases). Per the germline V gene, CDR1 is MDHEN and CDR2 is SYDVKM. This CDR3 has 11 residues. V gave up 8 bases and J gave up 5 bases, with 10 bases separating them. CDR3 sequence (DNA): TGTGCCAGCCGGGGGTCCAACGAGCAGTACTTC. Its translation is CASRGSNEQYF.

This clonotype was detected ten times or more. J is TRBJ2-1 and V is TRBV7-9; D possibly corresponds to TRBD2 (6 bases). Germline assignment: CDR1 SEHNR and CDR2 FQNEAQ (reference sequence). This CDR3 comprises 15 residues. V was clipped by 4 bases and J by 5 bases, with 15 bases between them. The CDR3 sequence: CASSSIRDLNNEQFF. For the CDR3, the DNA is TGTGCCAGCAGCTCAATCCGGGACTTAAACAATGAGCAGTTCTTC.

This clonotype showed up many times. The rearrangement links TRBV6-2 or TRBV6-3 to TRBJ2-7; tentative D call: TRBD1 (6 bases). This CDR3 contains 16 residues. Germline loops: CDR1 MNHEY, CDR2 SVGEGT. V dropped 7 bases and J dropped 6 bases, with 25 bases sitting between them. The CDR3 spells CASTSRRQDLWGEQYF. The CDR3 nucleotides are TGTGCCAGCACCAGCCGAAGACAGGATCTGTGGGGCGAGCAGTACTTC.

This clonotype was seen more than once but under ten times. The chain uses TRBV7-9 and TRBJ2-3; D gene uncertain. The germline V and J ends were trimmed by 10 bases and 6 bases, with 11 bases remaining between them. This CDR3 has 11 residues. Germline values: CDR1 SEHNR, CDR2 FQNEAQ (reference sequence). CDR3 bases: TGTGCCACAATTGCCGGCGATACGCAGTATTTT. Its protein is CATIAGDTQYF.

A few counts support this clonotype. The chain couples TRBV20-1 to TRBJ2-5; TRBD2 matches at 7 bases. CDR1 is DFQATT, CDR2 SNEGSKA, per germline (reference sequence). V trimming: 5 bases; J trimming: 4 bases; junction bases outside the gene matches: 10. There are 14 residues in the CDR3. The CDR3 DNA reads TGCAGTGCTTCCATAGCGGGTGGGGGAGAGACCCAGTACTTC. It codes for CSASIAGGGETQYF.

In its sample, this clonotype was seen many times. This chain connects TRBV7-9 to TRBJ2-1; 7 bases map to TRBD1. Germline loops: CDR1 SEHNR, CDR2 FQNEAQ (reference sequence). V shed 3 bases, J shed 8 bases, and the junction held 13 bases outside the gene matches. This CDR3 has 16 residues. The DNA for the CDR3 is TGTGCCAGCAGCTTTAAGTCGGGACAGTCACGCGATGAGCAGTTCTTC. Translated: CASSFKSGQSRDEQFF.

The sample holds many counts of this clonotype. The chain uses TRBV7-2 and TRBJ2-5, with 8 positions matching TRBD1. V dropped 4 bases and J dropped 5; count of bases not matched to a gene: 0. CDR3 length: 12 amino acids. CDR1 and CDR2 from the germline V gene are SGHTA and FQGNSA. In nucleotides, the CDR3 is TGTGCCAGCAGCTGGGACAGGGAGACCCAGTACTTC. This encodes CASSWDRETQYF.

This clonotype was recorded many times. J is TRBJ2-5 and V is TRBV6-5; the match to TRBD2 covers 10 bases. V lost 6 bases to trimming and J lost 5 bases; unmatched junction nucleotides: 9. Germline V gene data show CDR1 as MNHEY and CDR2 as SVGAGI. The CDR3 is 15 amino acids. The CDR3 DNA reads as TGTGCCAGCAGCAACCTAGCGGGAGTTGGGGAGACCCAGTACTTC. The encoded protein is CASSNLAGVGETQYF.

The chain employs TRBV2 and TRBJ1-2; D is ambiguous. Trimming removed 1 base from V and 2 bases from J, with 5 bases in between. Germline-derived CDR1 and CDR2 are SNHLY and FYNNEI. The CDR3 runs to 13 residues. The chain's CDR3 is CASSEGLNYGYTF. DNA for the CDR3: TGTGCCAGCAGTGAAGGCTTGAACTATGGCTACACCTTC.

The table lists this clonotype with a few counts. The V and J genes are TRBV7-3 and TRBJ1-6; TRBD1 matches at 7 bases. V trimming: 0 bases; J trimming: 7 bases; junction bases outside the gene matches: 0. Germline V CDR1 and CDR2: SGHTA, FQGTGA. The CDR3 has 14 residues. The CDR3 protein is CASSLTGQNSPLHF. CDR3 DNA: TGTGCCAGCAGCTTAACGGGACAGAATTCACCCCTCCACTTT.